Following are 28 T cell receptor beta chains from one sample sequenced in a study of blood T cells in healthy people across ages. A sample-barcoded 5' primer and a J-beta primer mix were used in a second PCR of roughly 7 to 12 cycles. TCRdb reprocessed the 5' RACE reads via MiXCR and lists one record per CDR3 protein. The sample has 700,000 to 900,000 distinct CDR3 sequences, roughly 25% seen once. This sample also appeared in a second study, on T cells of mothers and their children.

Sequenced input: blood. These receptors came from a boy aged 10-17 years in good health.

With respect to this clonotype: A junction end diverges from the germline sequence, so it may reflect a read error. V gene TRBV12-3 or TRBV12-4 combines with J gene TRBJ2-5; 11 bases are shared with TRBD2. The CDR3 sequence is 14 residues long. CDR3 DNA sequence: TGTGCCAGCAGCCCGACTAGCGGGATTAATGAGCAGTCCTTC. It encodes CASSPTSGINEQSF.

This chain uses TRBV20-1 with TRBJ2-3, with 10 bases identical to TRBD2. Germline values: CDR1 DFQATT, CDR2 SNEGSKA (reference sequence). The CDR3 has 15 residues. V lost 4 bases, J lost 1 base, and 5 bases stayed unmatched. This chain's CDR3 is CSATTSGAGTDTQYF. CDR3 bases: TGCAGTGCTACAACTAGCGGGGCTGGCACAGATACGCAGTATTTT.

This rearrangement joins TRBV12-3 or TRBV12-4 to TRBJ2-1; TRBD1 matches at 7 bases. The tail of the sequence fits TRBJ2-5 better, so the J call may be wrong. The CDR3 has 15 residues. The CDR3 DNA reads TGTGCCAGCAGTTTAGGGGGGACAGCCCAAGAGACCCAGTACTTC. It codes for CASSLGGTAQETQYF.

CDR3: CASSKDIPNEQYF. The CDR3, as DNA: TGTGCCAGCAGTAAGGATATTCCCAACGAGCAGTACTTC. The chain links TRBV28 to TRBJ2-7, with D uncertain. Trimming stripped 5 bases from V and 5 bases from J, with 13 bases between. In germline, CDR1 is MDHEN, CDR2 SYDVKM. The length of the CDR3 is 13 residues.

This clonotype was seen a handful of times. The genes are TRBV2 and TRBJ2-7; 8 nucleotides match TRBD1. Germline CDR1 reads SNHLY; CDR2 reads FYNNEI. The CDR3 contains 16 residues. The V and J ends lost 2 bases and 4 bases, in that order; junction bases with no gene match: 10. For the CDR3, the DNA is TGTGCCAGCAGTGAAACCCTTCTCCAGGGGGCTTACGAGCAGTACTTC. Amino acid sequence: CASSETLLQGAYEQYF.

The V call is TRBV5-1, the J call TRBJ2-3; D is undetermined. V was clipped by 4 bases and J by 4 bases, with 10 bases between them. Germline lookup yields CDR1 SGHRS and CDR2 YFSETQ. CDR3 length: 13 residues. The CDR3 nucleotides read TGCGCCAGCAGCCTTTCCTACGCAGATACGCAGTATTTT. As protein: CASSLSYADTQYF. Supplemented by reference TRBV5-1 and TRBJ2-3, the full variable domain reads KAGVTQTPRYLIKTRGQQVTLSCSPISGHRSVSWYQQTPGQGLQFLFEYFSETQRNKGNFPGRFSGRQFSNSRSEMNVSTLELGDSALYLCASSLSYADTQYFGPGTRLTVL.

On this clonotype itself: Germline and junction disagree at one end, which may indicate a read error. This chain links TRBV10-3 with TRBJ1-6, with D uncertain. The CDR3 runs to 15 residues. The germline V gene encodes CDR1 ENHRY and CDR2 SYGVKD. The DNA of the CDR3 is TGTGCCATCAGTGAGTCCCCATTGGGTAATTCCCCCCTCCACTTT. Translating it yields CAISESPLGNSPLHF.

The chain recombines TRBV9 with TRBJ2-7; no definite D call. The CDR3 consists of 15 residues. Per germline, CDR1 SGDLS and CDR2 YYNGEE. V lost 3 bases, J lost 3 bases, and 16 bases lay in between. For the CDR3, the DNA is TGTGCCAGCAGCGCAGTAGGTGGAGCAATCTACGAGCAGTACTTC. Its protein product is CASSAVGGAIYEQYF.

This clonotype was counted a few times. The chain has TRBV7-2 and TRBJ2-1; TRBD1 agrees at 7 bases. CDR1 is SGHTA, CDR2 FQGNSA, per germline. CDR3 length equals 16 residues. V lost 5 bases and J lost 5; bases outside the gene matches: 12. Here the CDR3 DNA reads TGTGCCAGCAGCCTCCGACAGGGATCCGGAGACAATGAGCAGTTCTTC. Encoded protein: CASSLRQGSGDNEQFF. The full variable domain, in which reference TRBV7-2 and TRBJ2-1 provide the parts outside the CDR3, is GAGVSQSPSNKVTEKGKDVELRCDPISGHTALYWYRQSLGQGLEFLIYFQGNSAPDKSGLPSDRFSAERTGGSVSTLTIQRTQQEDSAVYLCASSLRQGSGDNEQFFGPGTRLTVL.

This clonotype was counted only a few times. The chain's CDR3 is CASSSGLAGGQYQETQYF. DNA for the CDR3: TGTGCCAGCAGCTCGGGACTAGCGGGGGGGCAGTACCAAGAGACCCAGTACTTC. The gene calls are TRBV5-5 and TRBJ2-5; 16 bases line up with TRBD2. Germline CDR1 reads SGHKS; CDR2 reads YYEKEE (reference sequence). With 3 bases clipped from V and 0 bases from J, the junction kept 5 bases outside the gene matches. The CDR3 is 18 amino acids.

Regarding this clonotype: A read error may account for a junction end that differs from germline. The chain joins TRBV2 to TRBJ1-4, with 8 bases lining up with TRBD1. Germline V gives CDR1 SNHLY, CDR2 FYNNEI. The CDR3 consists of 15 residues. The CDR3: CASSTDRGTNEKLFF. CDR3 sequence (DNA): TGCGCCAGCAGCACCGACAGGGGAACTAATGAAAAACTGTTTTTT.

The V gene is TRBV5-5, the J gene TRBJ2-1; 9 nucleotides align to TRBD2. After removal of 5 bases from V and 5 bases from J, the junction contained 8 bases not matched to a gene. There are 15 residues in the CDR3. The germline CDR1 and CDR2 sequences are SGHKS and YYEKEE (reference sequence). CDR3 DNA: TGTGCCAGCAGTACCATGACTAGCGGTGACAATGAGCAGTTCTTC. Translated: CASSTMTSGDNEQFF.

The rearrangement links TRBV7-8 to TRBJ2-2; the D is unclear. V shed 5 bases and J shed 4 bases, with 11 bases lying between them. Germline assignment: CDR1 SGHVS and CDR2 FQNEAQ. CDR3 length equals 14 residues. For the CDR3, the DNA is TGTGCCAGCAGCAAAGAACAAGGCACCGGGGAGCTGTTTTTT. Its translation: CASSKEQGTGELFF.

This clonotype was picked up a small number of times. The rearrangement links TRBV20-1 to TRBJ2-7; D could derive from TRBD1 or TRBD2 (7 bases each). The V end lost 0 bases, the J end lost 5 bases, and 14 bases lay between the germline ends. There are 14 residues in the CDR3. In germline, CDR1 is DFQATT, CDR2 SNEGSKA (reference sequence). Written as DNA, the CDR3 is TGCAGTGCTAGAGATTCAGGGGGGGGCAACGAGCAGTACTTC. It yields the protein CSARDSGGGNEQYF.

The chain recombines TRBV9 with TRBJ2-3; D is undetermined. V lost 3 bases and J lost 5, with 7 bases in between. From germline, CDR1 is SGDLS and CDR2 YYNGEE. This CDR3 comprises 12 residues. CDR3 protein: CASSDYGDTQYF. In nucleotides, the CDR3 is TGTGCCAGCAGCGACTACGGAGATACGCAGTATTTT.

This clonotype was counted only a few times. The rearrangement uses TRBV27 and TRBJ2-1, with D perhaps matching TRBD2 (6 bases). V lost 3 bases and J 2 bases, leaving 14 bases between the germline ends. CDR1 and CDR2 (germline): MNHEY, SMNVEV (reference sequence). The CDR3 is 16 amino acids. The CDR3 nucleotides are TGTGCCAGCAGTTTTCCCCCGGGGGTTCCCTACAATGAGCAGTTCTTC. As protein: CASSFPPGVPYNEQFF.

The sample holds a few counts of this clonotype. The CDR3 DNA follows: TGTGCCTGGAGTGTACAGGGTGAATATGGCTACACCTTC. Encoded protein: CAWSVQGEYGYTF. The V gene is TRBV30, the J gene TRBJ1-2; TRBD1 might be the D (6 bases). This CDR3 comprises 13 residues. The germline gives CDR1 GTSNPN, CDR2 SVGIG (reference sequence). Trimming stripped 0 bases from V and 5 bases from J, with 10 bases between. The entire variable domain, with the rest obtained from reference TRBV30 and TRBJ1-2, is as follows: SQTIHQWPATLVQPVGSPLSLECTVEGTSNPNLYWYRQAAGRGLQLLFYSVGIGQISSEVPQNLSASRPQDRQFILSSKKLLLSDSGFYLCAWSVQGEYGYTFGSGTRLTVV.

The rearrangement joins TRBV2 to TRBJ1-4; 8 bases fit TRBD1. This CDR3 has 12 amino acids. Unmatched junction bases numbered 6, after V lost 10 bases and J lost 8 bases. CDR1 and CDR2 (germline): SNHLY, FYNNEI. CDR3: CAMTGAREKLFF. DNA of the CDR3: TGTGCCATGACAGGGGCTCGAGAAAAACTGTTTTTT.

V usage is TRBV6-1 and J usage is TRBJ1-3; D gene ambiguous. Deletions cut 10 bases from V and 4 bases from J, with 11 bases between. This CDR3 has 12 residues. Looked up from germline, CDR1 is MNHNS and CDR2 is SASEGT. The CDR3 bases are TGTGCCACCGACTGGCAAGGAAACACCATATATTTT. It translates to CATDWQGNTIYF.

The rearrangement links TRBV29-1 to TRBJ2-5; the D gene could be TRBD1 or TRBD2 (5 bases each). The ends were cut back, 7 bases at V and 4 bases at J, with 16 bases in the middle. The germline CDR1 and CDR2 sequences are SQVTM and ANQGSEA. The CDR3 consists of 13 residues. The CDR3 DNA follows: TGCAGCGCTGGGCAGGGAGAGGGAGAGACCCAGTACTTC. Translation: CSAGQGEGETQYF.

The chain links TRBV5-1 to TRBJ2-3; the D gene is possibly TRBD2 (5 bases). Deletions cut 0 bases from V and 4 bases from J, with 15 bases between. This CDR3 spans 16 amino acids. Germline V gene data show CDR1 as SGHRS and CDR2 as YFSETQ. The CDR3 nucleotides are TGCGCCAGCAGCTTGGGTGCTAGCACTTCCCCAGATACGCAGTATTTT. Amino acids: CASSLGASTSPDTQYF.

This clonotype was observed at least ten times. This chain connects TRBV7-2 to TRBJ1-2; 9 bases map to TRBD1. CDR3 length equals 16 residues. V gave up 2 bases and J gave up 4 bases; unmatched junction bases: 8. Germline assignment: CDR1 SGHTA and CDR2 FQGNSA. The CDR3 here is CASSLITGQGLYGYTF. The CDR3 DNA is TGTGCCAGCAGCTTAATTACGGGACAGGGACTCTATGGCTACACCTTC.

This clonotype was seen just once. V gene TRBV5-6 combines with J gene TRBJ2-5; D could derive from TRBD1 or TRBD2 (5 bases each). The DNA end is a closer match to TRBJ2-7, so the J assignment may be wrong. The germline V gene has CDR1 SGHDT and CDR2 YYEEEE. The length of the CDR3 is 15 residues. The CDR3 region is CASSTPGTPGYEQYF. The CDR3 nucleotides are TGTGCCAGCAGCACTCCCGGGACGCCGGGCTACGAGCAGTACTTC.

This clonotype was found a few times. In DNA form, the CDR3 reads TGTGCCACCAGCAGAGTCCAGGGAGTGAACACCGGGGAGCTGTTTTTT. Its translation: CATSRVQGVNTGELFF. The gene calls are TRBV15 and TRBJ2-2; the D call may be TRBD1 or TRBD2 (5 bases each). The CDR3 is made up of 16 amino acids. Germline CDR1 LNHNV, CDR2 YYDKDF (reference sequence). Trimming cost V 1 base and J 1 base, with 10 bases left between them.

This chain uses TRBV6-1 with TRBJ2-3; the match to TRBD2 covers 7 bases. V lost 7 bases to trimming and J lost 2 bases; unmatched junction nucleotides: 3. CDR3 length: 13 amino acids. Germline values: CDR1 MNHNS, CDR2 SASEGT. CDR3 sequence reads: CASNGDYTDTQYF. For the CDR3, the DNA is TGTGCCAGCAACGGGGACTACACAGATACGCAGTATTTT.

This clonotype occurred a few times. The DNA for the CDR3 is TGTGCCAGCAGCCAGCTAGGACTAGCGGCGCTTCAAGAGACCCAGTACTTC. This gives the protein CASSQLGLAALQETQYF. This chain uses TRBV3-1 with TRBJ2-5; 10 nucleotides align to TRBD2. The CDR3 has 17 amino acids. The V and J ends lost 3 bases and 2 bases, in that order; junction bases with no gene match: 9. The germline V gene encodes CDR1 LGHDT and CDR2 YNNKEL (reference sequence).

The V gene is TRBV5-1, the J gene TRBJ1-1, with D possibly TRBD1 on 5 matching bases. Germline values: CDR1 SGHRS, CDR2 YFSETQ. The CDR3 totals 14 residues. Trimming shortened V by 4 bases and J by 10 bases, and 20 bases separated the two germline ends. The CDR3 region has the DNA TGCGCCAGCAGCCCTAGTGGAGTGCCAGGGTTAGCTTTCTTT. This sequence encodes CASSPSGVPGLAFF. Looking up the rest from reference TRBV5-1 and TRBJ1-1 gives the full variable domain: KAGVTQTPRYLIKTRGQQVTLSCSPISGHRSVSWYQQTPGQGLQFLFEYFSETQRNKGNFPGRFSGRQFSNSRSEMNVSTLELGDSALYLCASSPSGVPGLAFFGQGTRLTVV.

This clonotype appeared a few times. The chain carries TRBV5-1 and TRBJ2-3; D remains ambiguous. Germline lookup yields CDR1 SGHRS and CDR2 YFSETQ. Trimming removed 2 bases at V and 6 bases at J, with 7 bases between. The CDR3 spans 12 residues. The CDR3: CASSFHGDTQYF. CDR3 in DNA: TGCGCCAGCAGCTTCCACGGCGATACGCAGTATTTT. The full variable domain, completed using reference TRBV5-1 and TRBJ2-3, is KAGVTQTPRYLIKTRGQQVTLSCSPISGHRSVSWYQQTPGQGLQFLFEYFSETQRNKGNFPGRFSGRQFSNSRSEMNVSTLELGDSALYLCASSFHGDTQYFGPGTRLTVL.